Given below is one T cell receptor beta chain in context. The antigen is undetermined. Losses at the gene ends were 6 bases for V and 0 bases for J; bases not matched to a gene: 7. The germline V gene encodes CDR1 LGHDT and CDR2 YNNKEL (reference sequence). The CDR3 totals 17 residues. These data originate in a study of T cell responses to AZD1222 COVID-19 vaccine. Study details: Second-dose recipients at about 4 or about 12 weeks were treated as one pooled group.

Clones were read by immunoSEQ multiplex PCR, and TCRdb kept only the in-frame ones, dropping some. The sample lists 150,000 or so clones, 85% to 95% occurring once. Study-wide results and limits: Clonal diversity was possibly underestimated, and the donors were mostly white British, with more females.

The sample here was peripheral blood, taken on day 0 of AZD1222 vaccination. This sequence originates from an adult in good health. J is TRBJ1-3 and V is TRBV3-1 (or the pseudogene TRBV3-2); TRBD1 matches at 11 bases. The CDR3 nucleotides are TGTGCCAGCAGTCAGGACAGGGGGCTGCCCTCTGGAAACACCATATATTTT. This sequence encodes CASSQDRGLPSGNTIYF.